The clone carrying this T cell receptor (beta chain) came up many times. The antigen is unknown. This specimen belongs to a study of early T cells in non-severe SARS-CoV-2 infection. About the study: Bulk RNA from unsorted whole blood was sequenced; chains were unpaired. Study-level points and caveats: Matching against VDJdb likely underestimated virus-specific expansions, favoring anti-spike CD8.

Germline V lookup: CDR1 SGHRS, CDR2 YFSETQ. The CDR3 has 15 amino acids. V shed 0 bases, J shed 6 bases, and the junction held 5 bases outside the gene matches. The TCR library protocol was used to attach unique molecular identifiers. These identifiers were attached to individual cDNA molecules. Each CDR3 protein gets one entry after TCRdb re-called the 5' RACE reads with MiXCR. The sample lists roughly 28,000 distinct CDR3 sequences; more than 4% were seen once. The chain has TRBV5-1 and TRBJ1-4; 7 bases fit TRBD1. The TCR originated in an adult who was a healthcare worker with PCR-confirmed SARS-CoV-2 infection or an uninfected control (not recorded which). Material: whole blood. The CDR3 here is CASSLEGQEYEKLFF. CDR3 sequence (DNA): TGCGCCAGCAGCTTGGAAGGACAGGAATATGAAAAACTGTTTTTT.